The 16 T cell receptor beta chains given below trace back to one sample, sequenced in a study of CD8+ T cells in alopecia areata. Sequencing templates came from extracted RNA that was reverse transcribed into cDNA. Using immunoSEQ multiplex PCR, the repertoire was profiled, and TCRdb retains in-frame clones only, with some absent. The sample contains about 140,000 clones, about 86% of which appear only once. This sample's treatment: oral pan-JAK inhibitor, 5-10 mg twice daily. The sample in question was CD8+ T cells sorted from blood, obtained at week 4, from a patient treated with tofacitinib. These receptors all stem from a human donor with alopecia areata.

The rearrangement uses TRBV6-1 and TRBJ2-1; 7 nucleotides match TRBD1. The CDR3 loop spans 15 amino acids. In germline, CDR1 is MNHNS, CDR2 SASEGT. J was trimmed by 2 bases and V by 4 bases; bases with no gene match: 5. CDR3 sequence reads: CASSVLTGPYNEQFF. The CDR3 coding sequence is TGTGCCAGCAGTGTCTTGACAGGGCCCTACAATGAGCAGTTCTTC.

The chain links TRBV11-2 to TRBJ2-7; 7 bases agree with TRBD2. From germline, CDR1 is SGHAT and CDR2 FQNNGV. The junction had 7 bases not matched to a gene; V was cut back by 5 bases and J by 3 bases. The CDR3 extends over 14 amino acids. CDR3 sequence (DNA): TGTGCCAGCAGCCTCGGGCTAGCGGACTACGAGCAGTACTTC. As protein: CASSLGLADYEQYF.

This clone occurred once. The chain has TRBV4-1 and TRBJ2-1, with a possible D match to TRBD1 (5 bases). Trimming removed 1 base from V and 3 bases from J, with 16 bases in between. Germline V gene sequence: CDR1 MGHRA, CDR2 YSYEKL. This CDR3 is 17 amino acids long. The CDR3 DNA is TGCGCCAGCAGCCAAGTCCTCGACAGTTACTTCTACAATGAGCAGTTCTTC. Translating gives CASSQVLDSYFYNEQFF.

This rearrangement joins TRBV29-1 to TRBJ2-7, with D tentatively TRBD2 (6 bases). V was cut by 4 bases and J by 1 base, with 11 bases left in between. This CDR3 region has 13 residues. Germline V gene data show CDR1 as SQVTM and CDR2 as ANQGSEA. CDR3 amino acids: CSVVLAKSYEQYF. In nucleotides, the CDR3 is TGCAGCGTTGTCCTAGCGAAGTCCTACGAGCAGTACTTC.

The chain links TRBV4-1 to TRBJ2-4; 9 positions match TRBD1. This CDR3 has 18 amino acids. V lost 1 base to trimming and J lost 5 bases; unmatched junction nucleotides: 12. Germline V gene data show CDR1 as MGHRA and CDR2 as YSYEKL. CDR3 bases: TGCGCCAGCAGCCAAGTGGGAACAGGGGGCTATCAGGAAAACATTCAGTACTTC. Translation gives CASSQVGTGGYQENIQYF.

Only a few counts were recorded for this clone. The CDR3 protein is CASSHAGPVGEQFF. In nucleotides, the CDR3 is TGTGCCAGCAGTCACGCCGGACCCGTTGGTGAGCAGTTCTTC. This chain connects TRBV6-5 to TRBJ2-1, with no clear D. V was clipped by 5 bases and J by 9 bases, with 17 bases between them. The CDR3 is 14 amino acids. The germline V gene encodes CDR1 MNHEY and CDR2 SVGAGI.

As DNA, the CDR3 is TGTGCCAGCAGCTCTCTCTGGGGGGAGAGCTACACAGATACGCAGTATTTT. Protein: CASSSLWGESYTDTQYF. The chain employs TRBV11-2 and TRBJ2-3; weak D call: TRBD2 (6 bases). Between the trimmed V and J ends, which lost 4 bases and 2 bases, there was a span of 19 bases. The germline V gene has CDR1 SGHAT and CDR2 FQNNGV. This CDR3 has 17 residues.

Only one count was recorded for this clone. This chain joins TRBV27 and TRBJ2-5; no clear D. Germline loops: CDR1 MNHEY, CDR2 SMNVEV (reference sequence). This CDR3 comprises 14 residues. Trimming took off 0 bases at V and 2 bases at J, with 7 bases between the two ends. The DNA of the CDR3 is TGTGCCAGCAGTTTATCTTGGGCTCAAGAGACCCAGTACTTC. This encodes CASSLSWAQETQYF.

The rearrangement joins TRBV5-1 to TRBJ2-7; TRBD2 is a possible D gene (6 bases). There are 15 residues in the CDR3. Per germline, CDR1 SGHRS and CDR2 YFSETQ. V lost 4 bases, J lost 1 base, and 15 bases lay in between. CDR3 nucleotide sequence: TGCGCCAGCAGCCCCAGCCCCGGAGGGTCCTACGAGCAGTACTTC. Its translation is CASSPSPGGSYEQYF.

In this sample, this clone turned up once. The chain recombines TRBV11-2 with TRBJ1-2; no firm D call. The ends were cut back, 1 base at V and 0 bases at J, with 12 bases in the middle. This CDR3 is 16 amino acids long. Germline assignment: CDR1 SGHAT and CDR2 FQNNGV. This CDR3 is CASSLVGGRANYGYTF. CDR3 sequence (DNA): TGTGCCAGCAGCTTAGTAGGCGGACGGGCTAACTATGGCTACACCTTC. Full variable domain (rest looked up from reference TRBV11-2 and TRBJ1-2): EAGVAQSPRYKIIEKRQSVAFWCNPISGHATLYWYQQILGQGPKLLIQFQNNGVVDDSQLPKDRFSAERLKGVDSTLKIQPAKLEDSAVYLCASSLVGGRANYGYTFGSGTRLTVV.

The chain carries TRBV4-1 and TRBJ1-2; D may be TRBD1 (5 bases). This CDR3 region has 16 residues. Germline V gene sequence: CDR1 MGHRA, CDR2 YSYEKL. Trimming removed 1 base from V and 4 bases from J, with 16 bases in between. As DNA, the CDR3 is TGCGCCAGCAGCCAAGTCTTGACAGCGCCTGTCTATGGCTACACCTTC. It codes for CASSQVLTAPVYGYTF.

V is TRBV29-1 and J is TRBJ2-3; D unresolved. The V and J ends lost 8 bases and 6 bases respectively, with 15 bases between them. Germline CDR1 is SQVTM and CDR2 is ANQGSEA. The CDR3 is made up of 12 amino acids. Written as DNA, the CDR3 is TGCAGCCCTCGGGCCCTCGGGGATACGCAGTATTTT. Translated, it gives CSPRALGDTQYF.

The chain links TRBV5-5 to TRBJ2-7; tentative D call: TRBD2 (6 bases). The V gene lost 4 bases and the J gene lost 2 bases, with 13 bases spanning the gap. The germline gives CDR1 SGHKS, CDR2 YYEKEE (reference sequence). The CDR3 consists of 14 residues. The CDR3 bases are TGTGCCAGCAGCCACCGGGACTGGACCTACGAGCAGTACTTC. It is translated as CASSHRDWTYEQYF.

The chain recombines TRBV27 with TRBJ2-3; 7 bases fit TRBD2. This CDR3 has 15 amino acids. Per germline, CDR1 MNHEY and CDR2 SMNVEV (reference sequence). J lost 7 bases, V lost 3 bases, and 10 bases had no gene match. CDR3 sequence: CASSFSGTTTYTQYF. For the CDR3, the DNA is TGTGCCAGCAGTTTCTCCGGGACTACCACTTATACGCAGTATTTT.

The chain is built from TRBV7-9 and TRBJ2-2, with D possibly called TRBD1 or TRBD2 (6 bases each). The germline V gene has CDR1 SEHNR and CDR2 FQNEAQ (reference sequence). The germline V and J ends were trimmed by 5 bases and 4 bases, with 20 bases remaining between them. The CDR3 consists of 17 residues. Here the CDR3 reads CASSGRIQGEVTGELFF. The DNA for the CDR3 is TGTGCCAGCAGCGGGAGGATACAGGGCGAGGTCACCGGGGAGCTGTTTTTT.

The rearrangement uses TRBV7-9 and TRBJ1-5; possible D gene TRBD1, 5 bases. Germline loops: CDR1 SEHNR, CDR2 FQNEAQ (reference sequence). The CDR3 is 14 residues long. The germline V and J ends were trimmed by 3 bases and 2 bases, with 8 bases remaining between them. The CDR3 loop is CASSFGGRNQPQHF. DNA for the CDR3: TGTGCCAGCAGCTTCGGGGGTCGCAATCAGCCCCAGCATTTT.